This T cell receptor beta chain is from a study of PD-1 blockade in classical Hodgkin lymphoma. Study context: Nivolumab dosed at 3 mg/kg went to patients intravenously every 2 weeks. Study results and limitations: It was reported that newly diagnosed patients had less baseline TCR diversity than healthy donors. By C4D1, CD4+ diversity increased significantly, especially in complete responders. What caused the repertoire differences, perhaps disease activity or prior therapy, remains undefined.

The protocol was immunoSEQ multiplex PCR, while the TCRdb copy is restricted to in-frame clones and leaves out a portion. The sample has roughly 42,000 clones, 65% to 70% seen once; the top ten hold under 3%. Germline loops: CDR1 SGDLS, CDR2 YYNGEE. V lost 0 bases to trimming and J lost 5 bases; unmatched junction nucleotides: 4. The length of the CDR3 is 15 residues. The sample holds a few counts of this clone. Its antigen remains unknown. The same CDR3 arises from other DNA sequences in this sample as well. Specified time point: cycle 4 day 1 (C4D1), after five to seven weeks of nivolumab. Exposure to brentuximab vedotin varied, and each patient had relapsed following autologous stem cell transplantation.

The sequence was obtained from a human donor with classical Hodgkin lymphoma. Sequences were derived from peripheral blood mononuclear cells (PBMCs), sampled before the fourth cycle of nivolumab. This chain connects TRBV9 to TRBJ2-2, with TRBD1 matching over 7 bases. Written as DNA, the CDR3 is TGTGCCAGCAGCGTAGGAGGGGGCTCGACCGGGGAGCTGTTTTTT. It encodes CASSVGGGSTGELFF.